These T cell receptor beta chains were read from a single sample in a study of persistence of HIV-infected CD4 T cells. Profiled with immunoSEQ multiplex PCR; TCRdb holds only in-frame clones, not every one. The sample consists of roughly 35,000 clones, 87% of them appearing once. Their antigens remain unidentified. This material consisted of CD4+ T cells sorted from PBMCs after roughly 18-hour stimulation, taken from a patient who received antiretroviral therapy. These receptors came from an adult man with HIV who was CMV-seropositive. Each CDR3 is given with its conserved first and last residue. D genes are given only for firm matches. Expanded clones are given a class, and other clones once, few, many or no size at all.

V,D,size,J,CDR3,DNA
TRBV19,.,.,TRBJ1-5,CASSISRDQPQHF,TGTGCCAGTAGTATAAGCAGGGATCAGCCCCAGCATTTT
TRBV2,TRBD1,.,TRBJ1-4,CASSESTGGLGEKLFF,TGTGCCAGCAGTGAGTCTACAGGGGGCCTGGGGGAAAAACTGTTTTTT
TRBV4-2,TRBD1,.,TRBJ1-5,CASSQGTGGDQPQHF,TGTGCCAGCAGCCAAGGGACAGGGGGCGATCAGCCCCAGCATTTT
TRBV7-9,TRBD1,.,TRBJ2-7,CASSFTTGGLSYEQYF,TGTGCCAGCAGCTTTACGACAGGGGGCCTCTCCTACGAGCAGTACTTC
TRBV10-3,TRBD1,once,TRBJ1-5,CAIRAGTGGRNQPQHF,TGTGCCATCAGGGCCGGGACAGGGGGTCGCAATCAGCCCCAGCATTTT
TRBV5-5,.,once,TRBJ1-2,CASSLRGDGYTF,TGTGCCAGCAGCCTTCGAGGGGATGGCTACACCTTC
TRBV27,TRBD1,.,TRBJ2-7,CASSLTGTGGYEQYF,TGTGCCAGCAGTCTAACCGGGACAGGGGGCTACGAGCAGTACTTC
TRBV7-6,.,.,TRBJ1-2,CASSLTVIDGYTF,TGTGCCAGCAGCTTGACAGTGATCGATGGCTACACCTTC
TRBV19,TRBD1,.,TRBJ1-3,CASSRDSGNTIYF,TGTGCCAGTAGTCGGGACAGCGGAAACACCATATATTTT
TRBV14,.,.,TRBJ1-6,CASSQERVDHRPNSPLHF,TGTGCCAGCAGCCAAGAGCGTGTAGACCACCGCCCTAATTCACCCCTCCACTTT
TRBV5-6,TRBD2,.,TRBJ2-7,CASSPPGGGYEQYF,TGTGCCAGCAGCCCCCCGGGGGGGGGCTACGAGCAGTACTTC
TRBV18,.,.,TRBJ2-7,CASSPRQGETYEQYF,TGTGCCAGCTCACCAAGACAAGGCGAAACCTACGAGCAGTACTTC
TRBV5-1,.,.,TRBJ2-6,CASSLVQAGANVLTF,TGCGCCAGCAGCTTGGTACAGGCTGGGGCCAACGTCCTGACTTTC
TRBV6-6,TRBD2,.,TRBJ2-1,CASSPTGTNLYNEQFF,TGTGCCAGCAGTCCAACCGGGACTAATCTTTACAATGAGCAGTTCTTC
TRBV5-1,.,.,TRBJ2-5,CASSLLTGETQYF,TGCGCCAGCAGCTTGCTGACTGGGGAGACCCAGTACTTC
TRBV7-3,TRBD1,.,TRBJ2-5,CASSRDRGGETQYF,TGTGCCAGCAGCAGGGACAGGGGGGGAGAGACCCAGTACTTC
TRBV5-1,.,.,TRBJ2-5,CASSFQETQYF,TGCGCCAGCAGCTTCCAAGAGACCCAGTACTTC
TRBV27,TRBD2,.,TRBJ2-5,CASSPRIGGLAYETQYF,TGTGCCAGCAGTCCCCGTATTGGGGGACTAGCATACGAGACCCAGTACTTC
TRBV4-1,.,.,TRBJ1-1,CASSPSGPNTEAFF,TGCGCCAGCAGCCCGTCAGGGCCGAACACTGAAGCTTTCTTT
TRBV19,TRBD1,.,TRBJ2-2,CASKTGTGYYTGELFF,TGTGCCAGTAAAACCGGGACAGGCTATTACACCGGGGAGCTGTTTTTT
TRBV6-5,TRBD2,.,TRBJ2-7,CASSTSGTYEQYF,TGTGCCAGTTCGACTAGCGGGACCTACGAGCAGTACTTC
TRBV19,.,.,TRBJ1-1,CASSIALRREVGEAFF,TGTGCCAGTAGTATAGCCCTACGGAGGGAGGTGGGTGAAGCTTTCTTT
TRBV6-4,.,.,TRBJ2-2,CASSGALGTGELFF,TGTGCCAGCAGTGGGGCGTTGGGCACCGGGGAGCTGTTTTTT
TRBV4-1,TRBD2,.,TRBJ2-7,CASSRGLAENFYEQYF,TGCGCCAGCAGCCGGGGACTAGCGGAGAACTTCTACGAGCAGTACTTC
TRBV30,.,.,TRBJ1-3,CACNRFEGNTIYF,TGTGCCTGTAACCGCTTCGAGGGAAACACCATATATTTT
TRBV7-9,.,few,TRBJ1-2,CASSLEINVHTF,TGTGCCAGCAGCTTAGAAATCAACGTACATACCTTC
TRBV15,.,.,TRBJ2-3,CATSREATVSDTQYF,TGTGCCACCAGCAGAGAAGCGACAGTTTCAGATACGCAGTATTTT
TRBV6-5,.,.,TRBJ1-1,CASSPGTFTEAFF,TGTGCCAGCAGTCCCGGGACCTTCACTGAAGCTTTCTTT
TRBV2,.,.,TRBJ1-6,CASSGNSPLHF,TGTGCCAGCAGCGGTAATTCACCCCTCCACTTT
TRBV14,TRBD1,.,TRBJ1-2,CASSPRTGGFYGYTF,TGTGCCAGCAGCCCTCGGACAGGGGGCTTCTATGGCTACACCTTC
TRBV4-3,TRBD2,once,TRBJ2-1,CASSQVISGRAGNEQFF,TGCGCCAGCAGCCAAGTCATTAGCGGGAGGGCGGGGAATGAGCAGTTCTTC
TRBV4-1,TRBD1,.,TRBJ1-4,CASSQEQGARIGEKLFF,TGCGCCAGCAGCCAAGAACAGGGGGCGCGGATTGGCGAAAAACTGTTTTTT
TRBV29-1,.,once,TRBJ2-5,CSVEPLAIETQYF,TGCAGCGTTGAACCCCTAGCGATTGAGACCCAGTACTTC
TRBV6-5,.,.,TRBJ1-1,CASSYGSQNTEAFF,TGTGCCAGCAGTTACGGTAGCCAAAACACTGAAGCTTTCTTT
TRBV5-1,.,once,TRBJ2-7,CASSVDNAREQYF,TGCGCCAGCAGCGTGGACAATGCCCGGGAGCAGTACTTC
TRBV6-5,TRBD1,.,TRBJ1-2,CASSSGQHYGYTF,TGTGCCAGCAGCTCGGGACAGCACTATGGCTACACCTTC